This entry lists 13 T cell receptor beta chains sequenced from one sample in a study of T cells in tumors after PD-1 blockade. Data came from immunoSEQ multiplex PCR; TCRdb stores just in-frame clones and leaves some out. The table includes about 10,000 clones, 50% to 70% detected once. Specimen: tumor tissue, collected after anti-PD-1 treatment. The receptors come from a human donor with basal cell carcinoma.

This clone was observed a few times. V is TRBV10-3 and J is TRBJ2-7; the match to TRBD2 covers 10 bases. The germline V gene encodes CDR1 ENHRY and CDR2 SYGVKD. The CDR3 consists of 15 residues. Losses at the gene ends were 2 bases for V and 5 bases for J; bases not matched to a gene: 6. CDR3 nucleotides: TGTGCCATCAGTGAGCATCACGGGACTAGCGACGAGCAGTACTTC. The encoded protein is CAISEHHGTSDEQYF.

This clone is termed medium-sized (0.01 to 0.1%). The chain has TRBV6-6 and TRBJ2-7, with D uncertain. The length of the CDR3 is 13 residues. Germline lookup yields CDR1 MNHNY and CDR2 SVGAGI (reference sequence). V was trimmed by 5 bases and J by 2 bases, leaving 10 bases between them. The CDR3: CASSPGSTYEQYF. The CDR3 DNA follows: TGTGCCAGCAGTCCTGGGTCAACCTACGAGCAGTACTTC.

The chain carries TRBV4-3 and TRBJ2-7, with TRBD1 matching over 8 bases. Germline V gene sequence: CDR1 LGHNA, CDR2 YSLEER. The CDR3 runs to 16 residues. J was trimmed by 0 bases and V by 4 bases; bases with no gene match: 8. CDR3: CASSPDRVVPSYEQYF. CDR3 coding DNA: TGCGCCAGCAGCCCGGACAGGGTTGTCCCCTCCTACGAGCAGTACTTC.

This clone came up a few times. The chain is built from TRBV7-3 and TRBJ2-1, with TRBD2 matching over 9 bases. V shed 4 bases, J shed 7 bases, and the junction held 8 bases outside the gene matches. This CDR3 is 15 amino acids long. Germline V CDR1 and CDR2: SGHTA, FQGTGA. The CDR3 sequence is CASSYRGSGSNEQFF. CDR3 nucleotide sequence: TGTGCCAGCAGCTACCGGGGTAGCGGGAGTAATGAGCAGTTCTTC.

The chain recombines TRBV4-3 with TRBJ2-2; TRBD1 matches at 9 bases. The CDR3 contains 18 residues. Germline CDR1 LGHNA, CDR2 YSLEER. Unmatched junction bases numbered 11, after V lost 4 bases and J lost 2 bases. CDR3 sequence: CASSRGTLGQGNTGELFF. For the CDR3, the DNA is TGCGCCAGCAGCCGGGGGACCCTGGGACAGGGTAACACCGGGGAGCTGTTTTTT.

The genes are TRBV18 and TRBJ2-3, with D possibly TRBD2 on 6 matching bases. Germline CDR1 is KGHSH and CDR2 is LQKENI. CDR3 size: 17 residues. The germline V and J ends were trimmed by 5 bases and 3 bases, with 21 bases remaining between them. The CDR3: CASSTVLAGLGTDTQYF. CDR3 DNA: TGTGCCAGCTCAACGGTCCTTGCGGGGCTAGGAACAGATACGCAGTATTTT.

This chain uses TRBV5-6 with TRBJ1-6; D gene unclear. This CDR3 region has 12 residues. The V and J ends lost 2 bases and 9 bases respectively, with 6 bases between them. Germline V CDR1 and CDR2: SGHDT, YYEEEE. The CDR3 reads CASSFRVSPLHF. CDR3 DNA: TGTGCCAGCAGCTTTAGGGTTTCACCCCTCCACTTT.

V gene TRBV4-3 combines with J gene TRBJ2-2, with D maybe TRBD2 (7 bases). This CDR3 has 16 amino acids. V gave up 0 bases and J gave up 6 bases, with 14 bases separating them. The V gene's germline CDR1 is LGHNA and CDR2 YSLEER. CDR3 in DNA: TGCGCCAGCAGCCAAGAGACGGGGGGCTCTGCCGGGGAGCTGTTTTTT. It is translated as CASSQETGGSAGELFF.

The chain joins TRBV7-2 to TRBJ1-2, with 8 bases lining up with TRBD1. This CDR3 spans 14 amino acids. Losses at the gene ends were 4 bases for V and 4 bases for J; bases not matched to a gene: 5. Per the germline V gene, CDR1 is SGHTA and CDR2 is FQGNSA. The CDR3, as DNA: TGTGCCAGCAGCTCAACAGGGGGACTCTATGGCTACACCTTC. It translates to CASSSTGGLYGYTF.

This clone turned up a few times. The chain links TRBV28 to TRBJ1-2; D may be TRBD1 (6 bases). From germline, CDR1 is MDHEN and CDR2 SYDVKM. The CDR3 is made up of 15 amino acids. V was shortened by 4 bases and J by 4 bases, with 16 bases between the two germline ends. The CDR3 DNA reads TGTGCCAGCAGTTCGTCGGACAGTAGAGTCTATGGCTACACCTTC. Protein: CASSSSDSRVYGYTF.

CDR3 protein: CASSPFAVEKLFF. CDR3 bases: TGTGCCAGCAGCCCCTTCGCGGTTGAAAAACTGTTTTTT. This chain connects TRBV14 to TRBJ1-4, with D unclear. V dropped 4 bases and J dropped 7 bases, with 10 bases sitting between them. The V gene's germline CDR1 is SGHDN and CDR2 FVKESK. There are 13 residues in the CDR3.

In its sample, this clone was seen a few times. The rearrangement joins TRBV24-1 to TRBJ2-3; 9 bases agree with TRBD2. V trimming: 0 bases; J trimming: 2 bases; junction bases outside the gene matches: 8. Germline V lookup: CDR1 KGHDR, CDR2 SFDVKD. The CDR3 loop spans 18 amino acids. In nucleotides, the CDR3 is TGTGCCACCAGTGATTTGCGGCCGGGCGGGGGGGACACAGATACGCAGTATTTT. This sequence encodes CATSDLRPGGGDTDTQYF.

The CDR3 region has the DNA TGCCACCTTAAAGAAGGGCCCTACGAGCAGTACTTC. This translates into CHLKEGPYEQYF. V is TRBV23-1 and J is TRBJ2-7; D remains ambiguous. TRBV23-1 is noted as an ORF with a role that remains uncertain. The CDR3 length is 12 residues.